Below, one T cell receptor beta chain is given with its context. The antigen is unknown. Using a J-beta primer mix together with a sample-barcoded 5' primer, a second PCR was run for about 7 to 12 cycles. Each single sample gave us at least 3 million CDR3-containing paired-end reads. MiXCR, applied by TCRdb to the 5' RACE reads, yields one record per CDR3 protein. The sample includes over a million distinct CDR3 sequences, roughly two fifths of them seen just once. The sample belongs to a study of blood T cells in healthy people across ages. Aged roughly 6 to 100, donors were systemically healthy Caucasians from Russia. Unmatched junction bases numbered 2, after V lost 7 bases and J lost 7 bases. Germline V gives CDR1 MNHNY, CDR2 SVGAGI (reference sequence). CDR3 size: 13 residues. Study-level points and caveats: In long-lived donors, naive CD4+ cell counts and diversity exceeded those of aged donors. Observed TCR beta diversity showed a strong correlation with the percentage of naive T cells as measured by flow cytometry.

The genes are TRBV6-6 and TRBJ2-1; 12 bases map to TRBD2. The sequence came from a woman aged 18-29 years in good health. Sequenced material: blood. The chain's CDR3 is CASTTSGSNEQFF. DNA of the CDR3: TGTGCCAGCACGACTAGCGGGAGTAATGAGCAGTTCTTC.